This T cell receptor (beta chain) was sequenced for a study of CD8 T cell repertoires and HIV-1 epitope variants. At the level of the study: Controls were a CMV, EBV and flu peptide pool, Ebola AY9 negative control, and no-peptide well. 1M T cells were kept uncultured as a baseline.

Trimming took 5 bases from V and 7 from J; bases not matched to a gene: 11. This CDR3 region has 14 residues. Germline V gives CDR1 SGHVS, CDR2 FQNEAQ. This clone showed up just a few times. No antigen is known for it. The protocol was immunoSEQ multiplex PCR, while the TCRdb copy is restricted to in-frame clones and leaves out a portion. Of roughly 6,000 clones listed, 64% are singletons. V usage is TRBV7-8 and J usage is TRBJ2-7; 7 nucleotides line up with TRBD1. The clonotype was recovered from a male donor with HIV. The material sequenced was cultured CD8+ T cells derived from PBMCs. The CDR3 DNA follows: TGTGCCAGCAGCCGACAGGGCTCAGGGAGTGAGCAGTACTTC. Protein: CASSRQGSGSEQYF.